A single T cell receptor (beta chain) is shown here with its context. The antigen is unknown. The entry originates in a study of T cell responses to AZD1222 COVID-19 vaccine. Findings and caveats of the study: Repertoire sampling happened only post peak T cell response. Within unmutated variant regions lay the reported targets of nearly half of spike-specific TCRs. Donors were mostly white British, more females; clonal diversity possibly underestimated. Spike-specific TCR breadth and depth both grew after two AZD1222 doses.

Profiled with immunoSEQ multiplex PCR; TCRdb holds only in-frame clones, not every one. This table has about 130,000 clones, around 90% appearing once. The length of the CDR3 is 12 residues. Germline CDR1 is ENHRY and CDR2 is SYGVKD. Trimming shortened V by 6 bases and J by 2 bases, and 6 bases separated the two germline ends. This clonotype was obtained from an adult in good health. This chain connects TRBV10-3 to TRBJ2-3; D ambiguous. The specimen comprised peripheral blood, sampled on day 0 of AZD1222 vaccination. CDR3 sequence (DNA): TGTGCCATCAGACTTGACACAGATACGCAGTATTTT. Translated, it gives CAIRLDTDTQYF.